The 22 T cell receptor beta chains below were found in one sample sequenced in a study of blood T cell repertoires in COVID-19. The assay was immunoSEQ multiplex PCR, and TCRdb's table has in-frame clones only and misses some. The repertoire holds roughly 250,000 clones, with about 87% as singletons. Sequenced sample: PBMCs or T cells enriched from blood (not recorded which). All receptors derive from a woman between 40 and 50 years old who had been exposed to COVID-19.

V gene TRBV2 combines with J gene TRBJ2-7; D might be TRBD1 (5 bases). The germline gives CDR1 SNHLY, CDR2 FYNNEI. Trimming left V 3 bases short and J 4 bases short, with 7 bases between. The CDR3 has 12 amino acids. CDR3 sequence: CASSDKGYEQYF. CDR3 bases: TGTGCCAGCAGTGATAAGGGGTACGAGCAGTACTTC.

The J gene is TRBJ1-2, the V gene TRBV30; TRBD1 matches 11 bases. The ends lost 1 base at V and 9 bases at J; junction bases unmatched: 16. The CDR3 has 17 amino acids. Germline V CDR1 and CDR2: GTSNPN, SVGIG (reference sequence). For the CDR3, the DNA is TGTGCCTGGAGTGCCTCCTTCGTTTCTGGGACAGGGGGAAGCTACACCTTC. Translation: CAWSASFVSGTGGSYTF.

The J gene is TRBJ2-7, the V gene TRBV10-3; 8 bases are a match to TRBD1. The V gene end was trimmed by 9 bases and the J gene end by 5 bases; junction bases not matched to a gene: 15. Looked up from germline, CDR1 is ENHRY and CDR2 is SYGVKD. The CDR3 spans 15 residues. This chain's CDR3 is CAIQRSGTGLNEQYF. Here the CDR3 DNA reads TGTGCCATTCAGCGATCCGGGACAGGACTTAACGAGCAGTACTTC.

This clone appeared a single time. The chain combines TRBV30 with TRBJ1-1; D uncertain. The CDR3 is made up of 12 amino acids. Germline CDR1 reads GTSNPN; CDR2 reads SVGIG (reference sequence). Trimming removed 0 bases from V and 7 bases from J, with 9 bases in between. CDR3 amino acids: CAWSVGGVEAFF. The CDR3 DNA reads TGTGCCTGGAGTGTTGGAGGAGTTGAAGCTTTCTTT.

The CDR3 DNA reads as TGTGCCAGTACCCTCCGGGGTTATGGCTACACCTTC. It yields the protein CASTLRGYGYTF. The chain joins TRBV19 to TRBJ1-2; D is undetermined. CDR1 LNHDA and CDR2 SQIVND come from the germline V gene (reference sequence). Trimming removed 7 bases from V and 5 bases from J, with 11 bases in between. The CDR3 loop spans 12 amino acids.

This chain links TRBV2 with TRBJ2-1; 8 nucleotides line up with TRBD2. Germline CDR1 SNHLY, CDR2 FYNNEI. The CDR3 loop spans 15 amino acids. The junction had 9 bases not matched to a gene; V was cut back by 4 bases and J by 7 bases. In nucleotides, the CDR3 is TGTGCCAGCAGTGGGCGGGGGGCAAGGGGAAATGAGCAGTTCTTC. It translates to CASSGRGARGNEQFF.

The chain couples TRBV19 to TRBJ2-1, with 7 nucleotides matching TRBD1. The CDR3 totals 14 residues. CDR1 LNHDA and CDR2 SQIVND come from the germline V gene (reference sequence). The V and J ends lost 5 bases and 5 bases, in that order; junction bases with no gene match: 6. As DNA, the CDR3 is TGTGCCAGTAGTCCCCAGGGACAGAACAATGAGCAGTTCTTC. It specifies CASSPQGQNNEQFF.

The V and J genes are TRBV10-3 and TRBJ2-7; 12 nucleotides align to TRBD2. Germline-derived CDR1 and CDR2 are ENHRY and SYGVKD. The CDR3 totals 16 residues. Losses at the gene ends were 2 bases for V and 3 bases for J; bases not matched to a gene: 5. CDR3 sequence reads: CAISEPRTSGNYEQYF. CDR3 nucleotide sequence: TGTGCCATCAGTGAGCCACGGACTAGCGGGAACTACGAGCAGTACTTC.

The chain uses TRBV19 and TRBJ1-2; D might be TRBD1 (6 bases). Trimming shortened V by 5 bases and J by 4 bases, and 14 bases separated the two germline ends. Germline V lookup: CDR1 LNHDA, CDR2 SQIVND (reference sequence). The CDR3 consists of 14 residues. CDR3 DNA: TGTGCCAGTAGTTCATCAGGGGTTGTCTATGGCTACACCTTC. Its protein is CASSSSGVVYGYTF.

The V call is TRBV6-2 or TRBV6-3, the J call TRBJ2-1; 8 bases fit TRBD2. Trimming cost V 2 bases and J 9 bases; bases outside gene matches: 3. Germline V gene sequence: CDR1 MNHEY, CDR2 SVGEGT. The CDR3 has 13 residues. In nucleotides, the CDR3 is TGTGCCAGCAGTTACGGGACTAGTGGTGAGCAGTTCTTC. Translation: CASSYGTSGEQFF.

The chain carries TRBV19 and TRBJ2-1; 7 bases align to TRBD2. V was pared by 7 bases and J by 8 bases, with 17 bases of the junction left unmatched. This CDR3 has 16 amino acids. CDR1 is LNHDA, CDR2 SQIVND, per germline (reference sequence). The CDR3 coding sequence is TGTGCCAGTACCCCCCGGGGAGGGGTAAAGGTCCATGAGCAGTTCTTC. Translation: CASTPRGGVKVHEQFF.

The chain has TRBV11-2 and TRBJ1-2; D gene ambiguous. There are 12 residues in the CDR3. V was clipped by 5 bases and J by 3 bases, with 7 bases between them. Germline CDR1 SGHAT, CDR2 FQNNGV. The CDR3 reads CASSRSDYGYTF. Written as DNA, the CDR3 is TGTGCCAGCAGCCGGTCGGACTATGGCTACACCTTC.

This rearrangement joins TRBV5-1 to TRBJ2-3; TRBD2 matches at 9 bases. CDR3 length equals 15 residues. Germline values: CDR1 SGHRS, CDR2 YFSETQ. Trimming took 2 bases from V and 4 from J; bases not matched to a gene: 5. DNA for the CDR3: TGCGCCAGCAGCTTACCGGGACTAGCTGCAGATACGCAGTATTTT. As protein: CASSLPGLAADTQYF.

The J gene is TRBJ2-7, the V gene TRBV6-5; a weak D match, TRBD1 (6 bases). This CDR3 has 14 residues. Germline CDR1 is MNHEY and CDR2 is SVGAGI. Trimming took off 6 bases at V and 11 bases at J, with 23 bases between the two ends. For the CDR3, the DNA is TGTGCCAGCAGCCCCGCCCTCATAGACAGGCAGGAGTACTTC. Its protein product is CASSPALIDRQEYF.

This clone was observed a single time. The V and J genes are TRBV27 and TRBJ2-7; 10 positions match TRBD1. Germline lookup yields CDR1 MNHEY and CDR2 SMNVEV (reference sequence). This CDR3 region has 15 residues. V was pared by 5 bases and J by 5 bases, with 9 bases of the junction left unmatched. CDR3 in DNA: TGTGCCAGCAGTCCGAGACAGGGGGCGAGGCACGAGCAGTACTTC. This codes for CASSPRQGARHEQYF.

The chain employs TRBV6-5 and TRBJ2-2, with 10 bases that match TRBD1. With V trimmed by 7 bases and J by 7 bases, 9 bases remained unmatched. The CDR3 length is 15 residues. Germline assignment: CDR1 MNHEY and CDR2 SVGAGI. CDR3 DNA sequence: TGTGCCAGCACCCGGGCTGGACAGGGGGTCGGGGAGCTGTTTTTT. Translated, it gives CASTRAGQGVGELFF.

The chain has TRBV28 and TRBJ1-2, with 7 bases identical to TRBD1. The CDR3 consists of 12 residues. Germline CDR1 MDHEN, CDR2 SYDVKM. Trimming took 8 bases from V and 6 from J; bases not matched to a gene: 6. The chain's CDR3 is CASVTGSHGYTF. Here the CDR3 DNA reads TGTGCCAGCGTGACAGGGAGTCATGGCTACACCTTC.

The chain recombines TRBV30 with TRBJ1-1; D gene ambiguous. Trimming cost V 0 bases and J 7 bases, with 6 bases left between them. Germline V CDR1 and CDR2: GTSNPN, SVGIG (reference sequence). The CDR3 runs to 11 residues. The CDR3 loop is CAWSVLNEAFF. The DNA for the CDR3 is TGTGCCTGGAGTGTACTCAATGAAGCTTTCTTT. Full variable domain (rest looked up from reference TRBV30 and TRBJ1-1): SQTIHQWPATLVQPVGSPLSLECTVEGTSNPNLYWYRQAAGRGLQLLFYSVGIGQISSEVPQNLSASRPQDRQFILSSKKLLLSDSGFYLCAWSVLNEAFFGQGTRLTVV.

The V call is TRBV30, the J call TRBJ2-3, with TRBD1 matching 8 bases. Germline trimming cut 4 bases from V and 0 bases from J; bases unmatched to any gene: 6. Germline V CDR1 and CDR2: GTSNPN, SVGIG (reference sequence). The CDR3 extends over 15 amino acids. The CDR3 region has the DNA TGTGCCTGGAAACACAGGGGGTATAGCACAGATACGCAGTATTTT. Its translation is CAWKHRGYSTDTQYF.

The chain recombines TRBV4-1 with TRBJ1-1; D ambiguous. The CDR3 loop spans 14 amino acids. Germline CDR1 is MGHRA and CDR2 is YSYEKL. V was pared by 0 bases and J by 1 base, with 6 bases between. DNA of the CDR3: TGCGCCAGCAGCCAAGAGGGCCGGAACACTGAAGCTTTCTTT. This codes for CASSQEGRNTEAFF.

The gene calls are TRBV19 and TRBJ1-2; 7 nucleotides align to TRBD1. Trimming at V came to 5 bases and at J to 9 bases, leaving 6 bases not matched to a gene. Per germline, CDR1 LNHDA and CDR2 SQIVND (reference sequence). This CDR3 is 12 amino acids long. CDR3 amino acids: CASSFLTGSYTF. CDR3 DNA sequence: TGTGCCAGTAGTTTCCTGACAGGGAGCTACACCTTC.

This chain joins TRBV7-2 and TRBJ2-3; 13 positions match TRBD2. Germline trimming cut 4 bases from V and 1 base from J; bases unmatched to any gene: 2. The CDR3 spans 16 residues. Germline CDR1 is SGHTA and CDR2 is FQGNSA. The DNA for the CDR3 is TGTGCCAGCAGCTCGGGGACTAGCGGGGGCACAGATACGCAGTATTTT. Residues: CASSSGTSGGTDTQYF.